The clone carrying this TCR beta chain was counted at least ten times. The sample belongs to a study of spatial heterogeneity in lung cancer. TCRdb analysed the 5' RACE reads with MiXCR anew, one entry per CDR3 protein. Here the sample spans fewer than 20,000 distinct CDR3 sequences, 9.2% being singletons. The J segment lost 5 bases and the V segment lost 2 bases, leaving 6 bases of the junction unmatched. Germline loops: CDR1 SGDLS, CDR2 YYNGEE. CDR3 length: 16 amino acids. Regarding time point: blood at routine non-recurrence follow-up after resection. The rearrangement uses TRBV9 and TRBJ2-3, with 12 bases matching TRBD2. This specimen consisted of PBMCs, obtained at follow-up. The sequence derives from a male donor with early-stage non-small cell lung cancer. CDR3 nucleotides: TGTGCCAGCAGCGTCGCCGGGACTAGCGGGCAAGATACGCAGTATTTT. Translating it yields CASSVAGTSGQDTQYF.